Following are 17 T cell receptor beta chains from one sample sequenced in a study of T cell responses to AZD1222 COVID-19 vaccine. Profiling relied on immunoSEQ multiplex PCR, and the TCRdb table lists in-frame clones only, not all of them. The table lists more than 95,000 clones, more than 80% of them singletons. Sequencing used peripheral blood, obtained on day 0 of AZD1222 vaccination. Receptors originate from an adult in good health.

The genes are TRBV5-1 and TRBJ2-3; TRBD2 might be the D (6 bases). The CDR3 extends over 15 amino acids. The ends were cut back, 0 bases at V and 2 bases at J, with 10 bases in the middle. Germline V CDR1 and CDR2: SGHRS, YFSETQ. The CDR3 DNA reads TGCGCCAGCAGCTTGGCCGGGACTTTCACAGATACGCAGTATTTT. Protein sequence: CASSLAGTFTDTQYF.

The V gene is TRBV24-1, the J gene TRBJ2-5; D is unclear. This CDR3 contains 14 residues. The V end was cut by 1 base, the J end by 5 bases, with 10 bases between. From germline, CDR1 is KGHDR and CDR2 SFDVKD. The CDR3 is CATSDFGDGETQYF. As DNA, the CDR3 is TGTGCCACCAGTGATTTTGGGGATGGCGAGACCCAGTACTTC.

The CDR3 loop is CASSVKGRVGEQYF. The DNA of the CDR3 is TGTGCCAGCAGCGTTAAGGGCAGGGTCGGCGAGCAGTACTTC. The J gene is TRBJ2-7, the V gene TRBV7-9; D perhaps matches TRBD1 (5 bases). The CDR3 totals 14 residues. Germline V gene lookup returns CDR1 SEHNR and CDR2 FQNEAQ (reference sequence). V dropped 5 bases and J dropped 6 bases, with 17 bases sitting between them.

The V and J genes are TRBV7-2 and TRBJ2-5; 7 nucleotides match TRBD1. Per the germline V gene, CDR1 is SGHTA and CDR2 is FQGNSA. After removal of 5 bases from V and 5 bases from J, the junction contained 11 bases not matched to a gene. The CDR3 loop spans 15 amino acids. CDR3 sequence: CASSAYRGGGETQYF. In DNA, the CDR3 is TGTGCCAGCAGCGCCTACCGAGGGGGCGGGGAGACCCAGTACTTC.

The V call is TRBV5-1, the J call TRBJ2-2; tentative D call: TRBD1 (6 bases). The length of the CDR3 is 16 residues. Germline CDR1 reads SGHRS; CDR2 reads YFSETQ. The ends were cut back, 4 bases at V and 5 bases at J, with 18 bases in the middle. The chain's CDR3 is CASSLTGSGKTGELFF. CDR3 nucleotides: TGCGCCAGCAGCCTTACAGGGTCCGGCAAAACCGGGGAGCTGTTTTTT.

The rearrangement links TRBV18 to TRBJ1-6; 7 bases are shared with TRBD1. Germline V gives CDR1 KGHSH, CDR2 LQKENI. The CDR3 totals 14 residues. V trimming: 5 bases; J trimming: 10 bases; junction bases outside the gene matches: 8. CDR3 residues: CASSRDSSPSPLHF. Here the CDR3 DNA reads TGTGCCAGCTCAAGGGACAGCAGTCCGTCACCCCTCCACTTT. Together with reference TRBV18 and TRBJ1-6, the CDR3 gives the full variable domain: NAGVMQNPRHLVRRRGQEARLRCSPMKGHSHVYWYRQLPEEGLKFMVYLQKENIIDESGMPKERFSAEFPKEGPSILRIQQVVRGDSAAYFCASSRDSSPSPLHFGNGTRLTVT.

The rearrangement links TRBV6-5 to TRBJ2-1; 14 bases match TRBD2. The V gene end was trimmed by 10 bases and the J gene end by 4 bases; junction bases not matched to a gene: 6. Germline loops: CDR1 MNHEY, CDR2 SVGAGI. This CDR3 spans 15 amino acids. CDR3 DNA sequence: TGTGCCACAACGGGACTAGCGGGAGCTTACAATGAGCAGTTCTTC. It yields the protein CATTGLAGAYNEQFF.

This chain uses TRBV7-2 with TRBJ1-5; D is unclear. V lost 1 base and J lost 4, with 11 bases in between. The CDR3 runs to 15 residues. CDR1 is SGHTA, CDR2 FQGNSA, per germline. As DNA, the CDR3 is TGTGCCAGCAGCTTAGACTCTGGATTGAATCAGCCCCAGCATTTT. Encoded protein: CASSLDSGLNQPQHF.

V is TRBV28 and J is TRBJ1-5; D is possibly TRBD1 (6 bases). The CDR3 has 14 amino acids. Deletions cut 8 bases from V and 4 bases from J, with 15 bases between. Germline values: CDR1 MDHEN, CDR2 SYDVKM. CDR3 amino acids: CASRPGANNQPQHF. CDR3 DNA: TGTGCCAGCCGCCCAGGGGCAAATAATCAGCCCCAGCATTTT.

This clone was seen more than once but under ten times. The chain joins TRBV2 to TRBJ2-7; D may correspond to TRBD1 or TRBD2 (5 bases each). CDR3 size: 13 residues. Germline V lookup: CDR1 SNHLY, CDR2 FYNNEI. Deletions cut 4 bases from V and 4 bases from J, with 11 bases between. The CDR3 protein is CASSVRDGYEQYF. CDR3 DNA: TGTGCCAGCAGTGTAAGGGACGGTTACGAGCAGTACTTC.

This chain joins TRBV10-3 and TRBJ2-7; TRBD2 matches 9 bases. The CDR3 is made up of 19 amino acids. Germline CDR1 and CDR2: ENHRY and SYGVKD. Trimming removed 0 bases from V and 2 bases from J; junction bases left unmatched: 14. In DNA, the CDR3 is TGTGCCATCAGTGAGTCGCGGGGGGGTGGTAGCGGGGTCCCCTACGAGCAGTACTTC. Its protein is CAISESRGGGSGVPYEQYF.

This chain uses TRBV2 with TRBJ1-4; no definite D call. The CDR3 runs to 12 residues. V lost 9 bases and J 5 bases, leaving 10 bases between the germline ends. The germline V gene has CDR1 SNHLY and CDR2 FYNNEI. The CDR3 loop reads CARGTRNEKLFF. DNA for the CDR3: TGTGCCAGAGGCACCAGAAATGAAAAACTGTTTTTT.

The CDR3 loop reads CSFDRVGTEAFF. The CDR3 DNA is TGCAGCTTCGACAGGGTGGGCACTGAAGCTTTCTTT. The chain carries TRBV29-1 and TRBJ1-1; 7 positions agree with TRBD1. With V trimmed by 8 bases and J by 4 bases, 7 bases remained unmatched. The CDR3 is 12 amino acids. CDR1 is SQVTM and CDR2 is ANQGSEA in the germline V gene.

V usage is TRBV28 and J usage is TRBJ1-4; D remains ambiguous. Per germline, CDR1 MDHEN and CDR2 SYDVKM. The CDR3 is made up of 14 amino acids. V gave up 8 bases and J gave up 0 bases, with 10 bases separating them. CDR3 coding DNA: TGTGCCAGCGGGAAGGTTGCAACTAATGAAAAACTGTTTTTT. This sequence encodes CASGKVATNEKLFF.

The chain combines TRBV4-3 with TRBJ1-4; D perhaps matches TRBD1 (5 bases). There are 17 residues in the CDR3. V was trimmed by 0 bases and J by 2 bases, leaving 13 bases between them. Germline V CDR1 and CDR2: LGHNA, YSLEER. The CDR3 spells CASSQDPSGSTNEKLFF. In DNA, the CDR3 is TGCGCCAGCAGCCAAGACCCTTCAGGGTCCACTAATGAAAAACTGTTTTTT.

This chain uses TRBV28 with TRBJ2-2, with 7 bases aligning to TRBD2. The germline V gene encodes CDR1 MDHEN and CDR2 SYDVKM. V shed 5 bases, J shed 6 bases, and the junction held 9 bases outside the gene matches. There are 15 residues in the CDR3. The CDR3 loop is CASSAEGLRAGELFF. CDR3 sequence (DNA): TGTGCCAGCAGTGCGGAGGGACTAAGAGCCGGGGAGCTGTTTTTT. The entire variable domain, with the rest obtained from reference TRBV28 and TRBJ2-2, is as follows: DVKVTQSSRYLVKRTGEKVFLECVQDMDHENMFWYRQDPGLGLRLIYFSYDVKMKEKGDIPEGYSVSREKKERFSLILESASTNQTSMYLCASSAEGLRAGELFFGEGSRLTVL.

The chain recombines TRBV6-5 with TRBJ2-7; TRBD2 matches 11 bases. Germline V lookup: CDR1 MNHEY, CDR2 SVGAGI. This CDR3 region has 15 residues. With 0 bases clipped from V and 3 bases from J, the junction kept 1 base outside the gene matches. This CDR3 reads CASSYSGTSGYEQYF. DNA of the CDR3: TGTGCCAGCAGTTACTCAGGGACTAGCGGCTACGAGCAGTACTTC.